Below, one T cell receptor beta chain is given with its context. Its antigen is unidentified. This sample stems from a study of cytomegalovirus exposure and HLA in healthy donors. Study at large: In an early release, HLA-typed donors contributed some 80 million unique TCR sequences. Study outcomes and limitations: Among TCR beta chains of equal frequency, HLA-associated ones were more clonally expanded in a later analysis.

In nominal health when sampled, donors likely had unrecorded immune exposures nonetheless. PCR used 60 Vbeta primers and 13 Jbeta primers. Assay used: immunoSEQ multiplex PCR; TCRdb lists only in-frame clones, some missing. Seen here are 190,000 or so clones, roughly three quarters observed once, and the top ten hold more than 0.35%. Sequenced: PBMCs. This sequence was found in a male donor in good health and CMV-seropositive.

CDR3 nucleotides: TGTGCCACTTTGCAGGTCAGCACAGATACGCAGTATTTT. This encodes CATLQVSTDTQYF. V and J are TRBV6-5 and TRBJ2-3; D is unresolved. The germline V and J ends were trimmed by 10 bases and 0 bases, with 11 bases remaining between them. Germline values: CDR1 MNHEY, CDR2 SVGAGI. The length of the CDR3 is 13 residues.